The source of this T cell receptor (beta chain) is a study of T cell repertoires in cytomegalovirus infection. Turning to the study itself: From public TCR beta signatures came an indication of both CMV infection and matching HLA type.

TCRdb used MiXCR to reprocess the reads, holding one entry per CDR3 protein. The sample lists 740,000 or so distinct CDR3 sequences; 35% to 45% were seen once. Turning to this clonotype: The antigen remains unidentified.

The study's findings and limits: HLA-C-restricted CMV-specific TCR beta clonotypes prevailed in the ex vivo response.

Input material: PBMCs. The sequence was obtained from a human donor in good health (CMV status not recorded). Some clones in this sample may be carry-over from other donors' samples.

The CDR3 loop reads CASSGDRVRMNTEAFF. Written as DNA, the CDR3 is TGTGCCAGCAGCGGGGACAGGGTTCGGATGAACACTGAAGCTTTCTTT. This rearrangement joins TRBV7-6 to TRBJ1-1; 9 bases are shared with TRBD1. The ends lost 5 bases at V and 0 bases at J; junction bases unmatched: 7. The germline V gene has CDR1 SGHVS and CDR2 FNYEAQ. The CDR3 runs 16 residues.